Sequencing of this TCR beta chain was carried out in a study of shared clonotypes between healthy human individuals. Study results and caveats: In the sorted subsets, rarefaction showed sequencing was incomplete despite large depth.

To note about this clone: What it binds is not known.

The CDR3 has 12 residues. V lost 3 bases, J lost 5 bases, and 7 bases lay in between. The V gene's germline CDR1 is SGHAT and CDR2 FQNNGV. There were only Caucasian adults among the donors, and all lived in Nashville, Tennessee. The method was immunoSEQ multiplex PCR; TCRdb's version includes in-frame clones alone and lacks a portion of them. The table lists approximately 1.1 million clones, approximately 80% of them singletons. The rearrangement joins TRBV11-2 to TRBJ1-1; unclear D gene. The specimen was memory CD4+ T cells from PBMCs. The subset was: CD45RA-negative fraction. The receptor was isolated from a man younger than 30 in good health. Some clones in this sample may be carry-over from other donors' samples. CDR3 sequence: CASSLAWTEAFF. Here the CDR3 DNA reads TGTGCCAGCAGCTTGGCGTGGACTGAAGCTTTCTTT.